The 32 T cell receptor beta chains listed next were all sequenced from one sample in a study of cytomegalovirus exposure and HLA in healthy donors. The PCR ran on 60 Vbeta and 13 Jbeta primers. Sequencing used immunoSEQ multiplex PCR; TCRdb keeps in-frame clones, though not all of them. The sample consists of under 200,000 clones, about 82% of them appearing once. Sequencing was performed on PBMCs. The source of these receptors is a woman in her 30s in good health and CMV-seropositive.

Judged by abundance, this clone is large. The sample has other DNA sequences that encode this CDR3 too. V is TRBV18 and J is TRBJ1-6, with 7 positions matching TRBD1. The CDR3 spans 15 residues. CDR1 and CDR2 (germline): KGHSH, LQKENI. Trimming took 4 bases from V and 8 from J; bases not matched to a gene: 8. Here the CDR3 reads CASSLHRDSDSPLHF. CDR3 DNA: TGTGCCAGCTCACTCCACCGGGACAGCGATTCACCCCTCCACTTT.

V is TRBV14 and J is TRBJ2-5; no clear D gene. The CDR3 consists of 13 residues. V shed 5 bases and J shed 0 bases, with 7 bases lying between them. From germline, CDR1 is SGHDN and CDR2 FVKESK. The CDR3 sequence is CASSRQHQETQYF. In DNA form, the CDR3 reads TGTGCCAGCAGCAGACAACACCAAGAGACCCAGTACTTC.

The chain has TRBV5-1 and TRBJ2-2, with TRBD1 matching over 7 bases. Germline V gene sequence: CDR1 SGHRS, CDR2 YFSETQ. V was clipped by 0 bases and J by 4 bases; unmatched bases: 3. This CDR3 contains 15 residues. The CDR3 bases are TGCGCCAGCAGCTTGGAGGGGGCCGTCACCGGGGAGCTGTTTTTT. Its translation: CASSLEGAVTGELFF.

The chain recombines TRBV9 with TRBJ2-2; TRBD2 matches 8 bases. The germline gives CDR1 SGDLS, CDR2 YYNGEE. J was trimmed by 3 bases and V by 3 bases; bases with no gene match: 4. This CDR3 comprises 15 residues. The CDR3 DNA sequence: TGTGCCAGCAGCGCTAGCGGGCGTTACACCGGGGAGCTGTTTTTT. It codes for CASSASGRYTGELFF.

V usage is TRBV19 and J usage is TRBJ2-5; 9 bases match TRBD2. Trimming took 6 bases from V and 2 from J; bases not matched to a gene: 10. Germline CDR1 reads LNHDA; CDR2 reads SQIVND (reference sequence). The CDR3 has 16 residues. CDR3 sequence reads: CASRSGAAGGQETQYF. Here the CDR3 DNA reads TGTGCCAGTAGATCAGGGGCAGCGGGGGGTCAAGAGACCCAGTACTTC.

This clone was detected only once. CDR3 sequence: CASSVAGTAYDGYTF. Written as DNA, the CDR3 is TGTGCCAGCAGCGTAGCTGGGACAGCTTATGACGGCTACACCTTC. The chain recombines TRBV9 with TRBJ1-2; 7 bases fit TRBD1. Trimming at V came to 0 bases and at J to 8 bases, leaving 10 bases not matched to a gene. Per germline, CDR1 SGDLS and CDR2 YYNGEE. This CDR3 has 15 amino acids.

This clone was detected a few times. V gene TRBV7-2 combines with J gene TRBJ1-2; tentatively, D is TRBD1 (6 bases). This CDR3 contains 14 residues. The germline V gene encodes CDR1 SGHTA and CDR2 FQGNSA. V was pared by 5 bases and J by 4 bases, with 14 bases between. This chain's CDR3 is CASSQPAGAYGYTF. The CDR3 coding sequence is TGTGCCAGCAGCCAGCCGGCAGGGGCCTATGGCTACACCTTC.

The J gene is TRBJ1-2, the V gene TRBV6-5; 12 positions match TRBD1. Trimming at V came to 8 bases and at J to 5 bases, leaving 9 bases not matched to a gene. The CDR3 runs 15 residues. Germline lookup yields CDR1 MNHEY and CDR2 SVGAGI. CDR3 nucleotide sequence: TGTGCCAGCTCATCGTCGGGACAGGGGGCTTATGGCTACACCTTC. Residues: CASSSSGQGAYGYTF.

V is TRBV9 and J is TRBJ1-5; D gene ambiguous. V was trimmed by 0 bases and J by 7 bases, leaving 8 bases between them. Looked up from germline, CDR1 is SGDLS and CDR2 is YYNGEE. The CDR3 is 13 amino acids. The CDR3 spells CASSVELGQPQHF. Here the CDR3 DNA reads TGTGCCAGCAGCGTAGAACTAGGCCAGCCCCAGCATTTT.

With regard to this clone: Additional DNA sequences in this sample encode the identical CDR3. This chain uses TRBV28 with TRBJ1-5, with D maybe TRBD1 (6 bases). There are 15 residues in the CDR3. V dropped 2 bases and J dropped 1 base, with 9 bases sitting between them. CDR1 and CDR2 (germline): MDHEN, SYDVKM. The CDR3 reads CASSLGGGSNQPQHF. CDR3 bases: TGTGCCAGCAGTTTAGGGGGCGGGAGCAATCAGCCCCAGCATTTT. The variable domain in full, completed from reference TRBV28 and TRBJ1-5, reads DVKVTQSSRYLVKRTGEKVFLECVQDMDHENMFWYRQDPGLGLRLIYFSYDVKMKEKGDIPEGYSVSREKKERFSLILESASTNQTSMYLCASSLGGGSNQPQHFGDGTRLSIL.

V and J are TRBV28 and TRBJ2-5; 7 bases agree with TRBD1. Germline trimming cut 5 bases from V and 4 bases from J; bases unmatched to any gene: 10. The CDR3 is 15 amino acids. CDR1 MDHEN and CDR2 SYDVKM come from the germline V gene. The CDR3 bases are TGTGCCAGCAGTCTTCCGACAGGGTTGGCAGAGACCCAGTACTTC. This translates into CASSLPTGLAETQYF.

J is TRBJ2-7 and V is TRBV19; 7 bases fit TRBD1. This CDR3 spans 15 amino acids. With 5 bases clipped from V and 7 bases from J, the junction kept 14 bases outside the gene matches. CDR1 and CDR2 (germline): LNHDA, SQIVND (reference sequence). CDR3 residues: CASSPLPGQRREQYF. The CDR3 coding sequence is TGTGCCAGTAGTCCCCTGCCGGGACAGCGCCGGGAGCAGTACTTC.

CDR3 region: CAWRRGFRYYEQYF. Written as DNA, the CDR3 is TGTGCCTGGAGGAGGGGGTTCCGGTACTACGAGCAGTACTTC. The chain carries TRBV30 and TRBJ2-7; possible D gene TRBD1, 6 bases. Germline-derived CDR1 and CDR2 are GTSNPN and SVGIG (reference sequence). The CDR3 is 14 amino acids. The V end lost 3 bases, the J end lost 3 bases, and 15 bases lay between the germline ends.

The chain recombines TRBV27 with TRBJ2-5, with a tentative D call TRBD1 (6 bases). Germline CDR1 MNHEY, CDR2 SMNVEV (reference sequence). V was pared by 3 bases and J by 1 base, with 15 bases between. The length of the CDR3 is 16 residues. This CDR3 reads CASSFVGLTGQETQYF. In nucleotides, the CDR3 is TGTGCCAGCAGTTTCGTGGGTTTGACAGGCCAAGAGACCCAGTACTTC.

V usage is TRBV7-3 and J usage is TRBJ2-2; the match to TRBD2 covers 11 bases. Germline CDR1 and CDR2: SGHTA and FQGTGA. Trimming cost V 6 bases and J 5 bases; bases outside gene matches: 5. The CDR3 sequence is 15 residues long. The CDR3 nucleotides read TGTGCCAGCAGTCGTATAGCGGGGGGGACCGGGGAGCTGTTTTTT. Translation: CASSRIAGGTGELFF.

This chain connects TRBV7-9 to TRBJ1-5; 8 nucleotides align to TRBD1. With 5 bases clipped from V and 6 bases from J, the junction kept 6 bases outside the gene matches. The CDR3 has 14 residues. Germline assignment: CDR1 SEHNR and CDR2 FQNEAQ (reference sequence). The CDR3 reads CASSRTGFPQPQHF. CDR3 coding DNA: TGTGCCAGCAGCCGGACAGGGTTTCCTCAGCCCCAGCATTTT.

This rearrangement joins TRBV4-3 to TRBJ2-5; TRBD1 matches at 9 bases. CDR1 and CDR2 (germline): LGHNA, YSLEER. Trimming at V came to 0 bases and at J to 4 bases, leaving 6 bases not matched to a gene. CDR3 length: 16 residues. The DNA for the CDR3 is TGCGCCAGCAGCCAAGATGTGGGACAGGGTGGAGAGACCCAGTACTTC. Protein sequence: CASSQDVGQGGETQYF.

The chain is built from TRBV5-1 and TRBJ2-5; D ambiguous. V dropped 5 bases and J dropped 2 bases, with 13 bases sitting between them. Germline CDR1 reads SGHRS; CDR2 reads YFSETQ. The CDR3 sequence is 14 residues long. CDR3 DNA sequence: TGCGCCAGCAGGATGGGCGTTCTACAAGAGACCCAGTACTTC. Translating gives CASRMGVLQETQYF.

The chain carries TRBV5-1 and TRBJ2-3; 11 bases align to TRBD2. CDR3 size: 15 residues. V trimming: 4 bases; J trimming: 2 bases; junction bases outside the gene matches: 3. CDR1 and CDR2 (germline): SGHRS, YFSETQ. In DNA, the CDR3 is TGCGCCAGCAGCCGACTAGCGGGAAACACAGATACGCAGTATTTT. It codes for CASSRLAGNTDTQYF.

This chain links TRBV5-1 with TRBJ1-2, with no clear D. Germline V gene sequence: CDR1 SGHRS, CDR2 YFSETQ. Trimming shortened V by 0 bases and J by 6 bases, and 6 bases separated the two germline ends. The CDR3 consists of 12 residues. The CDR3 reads CASSLAAHGYTF. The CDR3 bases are TGCGCCAGCAGCTTGGCCGCGCATGGCTACACCTTC.

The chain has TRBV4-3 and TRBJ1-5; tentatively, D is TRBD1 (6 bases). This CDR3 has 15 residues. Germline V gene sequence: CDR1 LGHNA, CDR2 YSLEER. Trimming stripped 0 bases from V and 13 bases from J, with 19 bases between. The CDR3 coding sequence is TGCGCCAGCAGCCAAGACTATAGTAGGGGACAAATGCAGCATTTT. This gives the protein CASSQDYSRGQMQHF.

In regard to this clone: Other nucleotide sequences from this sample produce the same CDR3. CDR3 DNA: TGCGCCAGCAGCCAAGTTGGGACGGGGGGCGTCGAGCAGTACTTC. Protein product: CASSQVGTGGVEQYF. The chain is built from TRBV4-1 and TRBJ2-7; possibly TRBD2 for D (7 bases). The CDR3 loop spans 15 amino acids. V was clipped by 1 base and J by 6 bases, with 16 bases between them. Germline CDR1 and CDR2: MGHRA and YSYEKL.

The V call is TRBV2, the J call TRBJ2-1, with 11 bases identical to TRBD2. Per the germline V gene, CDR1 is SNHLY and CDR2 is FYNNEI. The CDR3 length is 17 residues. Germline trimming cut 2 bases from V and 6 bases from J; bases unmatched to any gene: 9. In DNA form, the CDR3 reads TGTGCCAGCAGTGAACTAGCGGGGGGCACTTACCTCAATGAGCAGTTCTTC. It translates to CASSELAGGTYLNEQFF.

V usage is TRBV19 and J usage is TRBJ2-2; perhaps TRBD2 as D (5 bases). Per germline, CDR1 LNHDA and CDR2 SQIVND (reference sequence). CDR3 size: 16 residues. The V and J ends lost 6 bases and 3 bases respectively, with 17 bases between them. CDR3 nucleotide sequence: TGTGCCAGTAGCTCCAACGACGCCGGGGACACCGGGGAGCTGTTTTTT. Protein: CASSSNDAGDTGELFF.

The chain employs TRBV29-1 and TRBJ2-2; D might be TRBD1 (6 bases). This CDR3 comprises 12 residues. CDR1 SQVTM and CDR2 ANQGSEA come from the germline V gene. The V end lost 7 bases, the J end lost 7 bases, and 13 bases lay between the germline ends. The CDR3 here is CSAYREVGELFF. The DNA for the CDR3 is TGCAGCGCCTACAGGGAAGTCGGGGAGCTGTTTTTT.

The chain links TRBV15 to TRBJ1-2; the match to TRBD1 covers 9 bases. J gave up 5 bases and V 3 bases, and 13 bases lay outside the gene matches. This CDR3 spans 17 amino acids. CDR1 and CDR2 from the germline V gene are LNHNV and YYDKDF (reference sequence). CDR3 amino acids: CATSSSNRGPSGYGYTF. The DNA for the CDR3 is TGTGCCACCAGCAGTTCTAACAGGGGGCCTTCTGGTTATGGCTACACCTTC.

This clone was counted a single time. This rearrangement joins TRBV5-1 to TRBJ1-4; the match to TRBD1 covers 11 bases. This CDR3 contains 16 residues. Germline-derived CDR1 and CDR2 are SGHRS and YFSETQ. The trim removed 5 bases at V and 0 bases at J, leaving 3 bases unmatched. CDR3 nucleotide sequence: TGCGCCAGCAGACGGACAGGGGGCGCAACTAATGAAAAACTGTTTTTT. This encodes CASRRTGGATNEKLFF.

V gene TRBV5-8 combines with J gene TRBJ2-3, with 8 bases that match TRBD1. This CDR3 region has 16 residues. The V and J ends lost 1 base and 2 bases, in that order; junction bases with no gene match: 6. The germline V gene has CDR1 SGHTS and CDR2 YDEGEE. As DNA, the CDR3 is TGTGCCAGCAGCTTGCGGGGACAGGTTTTCACAGATACGCAGTATTTT. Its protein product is CASSLRGQVFTDTQYF.

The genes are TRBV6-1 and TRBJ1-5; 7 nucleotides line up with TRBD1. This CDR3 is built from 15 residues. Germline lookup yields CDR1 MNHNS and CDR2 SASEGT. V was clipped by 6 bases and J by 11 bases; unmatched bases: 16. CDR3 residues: CASSFDRAPTRAQHF. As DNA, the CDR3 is TGTGCCAGCAGCTTTGACAGGGCGCCAACCAGGGCCCAGCATTTT.

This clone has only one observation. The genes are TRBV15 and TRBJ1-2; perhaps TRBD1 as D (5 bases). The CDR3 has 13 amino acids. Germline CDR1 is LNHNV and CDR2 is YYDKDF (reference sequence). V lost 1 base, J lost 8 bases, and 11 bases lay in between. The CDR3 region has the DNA TGTGCCACCAGCAGAGGGGGGGAGTGGGGCTACACCTTC. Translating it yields CATSRGGEWGYTF.

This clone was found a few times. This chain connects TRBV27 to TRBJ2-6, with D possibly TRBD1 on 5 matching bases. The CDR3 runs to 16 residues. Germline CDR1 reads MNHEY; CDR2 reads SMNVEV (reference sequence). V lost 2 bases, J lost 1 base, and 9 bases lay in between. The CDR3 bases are TGTGCCAGCAGTTTACCCCAGGGATCTGGGGCCAACGTCCTGACTTTC. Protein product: CASSLPQGSGANVLTF. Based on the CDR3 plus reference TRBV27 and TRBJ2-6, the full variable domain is EAQVTQNPRYLITVTGKKLTVTCSQNMNHEYMSWYRQDPGLGLRQIYYSMNVEVTDKGDVPEGYKVSRKEKRNFPLILESPSPNQTSLYFCASSLPQGSGANVLTFGAGSRLTVL.

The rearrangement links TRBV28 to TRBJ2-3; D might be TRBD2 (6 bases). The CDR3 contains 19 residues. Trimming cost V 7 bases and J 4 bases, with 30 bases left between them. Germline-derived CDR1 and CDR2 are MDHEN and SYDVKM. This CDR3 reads CASTPSVGKGGSGPDTQYF. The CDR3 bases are TGTGCCAGCACCCCCTCGGTGGGAAAGGGAGGTAGTGGCCCAGATACGCAGTATTTT.